This T cell receptor (beta chain) was found in a study of T cell clones after liver transplantation (dated by TCRdb to the late 2010s). Regarding the research as a whole: The samples were obtained from ITN030ST, a randomized trial that attempted immunosuppression withdrawal within 2 years after liver transplantation. The studied cohort comprised 8 liver transplant recipients, 3 classified as tolerant and 5 as non-tolerant. Of the eight recipients, a few were HCV-positive, while the remaining recipients had been transplanted for non-autoimmune, non-viral indications. Tolerance was defined as complete withdrawal of immunosuppression for at least one year without a rise in liver enzymes beyond twice the upper limit of normal. As an antigen-independent comparator for the donor-reactive sequences, third party-reactive TCRbeta sequences from pre-transplant MLRs were identified as well. Donor-reactive T cell clones were identified using TCRbeta sequencing after a pre-transplant mixed lymphocyte reaction and were then followed in post-transplant blood. Until randomization at 12-24 months post-transplant, subjects were given standard immunosuppression, with no induction therapy. Blood samples were collected pre-transplant, then pre-randomization ahead of withdrawal, and finally post-randomization once withdrawal had either been completed or failed. General conclusions and limits of the study: Because allograft tissue specimens were not available, migration of donor-reactive T cells into the graft, rather than deletion, may have occurred. Conclusions were preliminary, limited by small, heterogeneous patient numbers and non-standardized post-transplant time points. A greater decline was seen for donor-reactive sequences than for third party-reactive sequences, suggesting partial antigen-specific deletion unrelated to withdrawal success. Low numbers of available donor cells limited the measurable donor-reactive repertoire in two subjects. When repertoire turnover was taken into account, detection of donor-reactive sequences was significantly reduced in 7 of 8 subjects for CD4 and in 8 of 8 subjects for CD8. In 5 of 8 subjects, circulating donor-reactive CD4 TCRbeta sequences decreased significantly after transplant, regardless of tolerance or HCV status.

High-throughput TCRbeta CDR3 sequencing of frozen genomic DNA was performed by immunoSEQ, including PCR amplification, mapping, bias correction and internal controls. Turning to the authors' computational methods: Only productive rearrangements were retained, and each unique TCRbeta sequence was defined by its CDR3 nucleotide sequence together with its V and J gene. Donor-reactive sequences required at least 5-fold expansion in CFSE-low cells versus unstimulated pre-transplant cells and at least 0.01% frequency. Per-subject minimum frequency thresholds, based on the lowest-template unstimulated sample, ensured at least 90% detection power. Jensen-Shannon divergence between the top 1000 TCRbeta sequences post-transplant and pre-transplant was used to measure repertoire turnover. Changes in detection of donor-reactive sequences were assessed with two-sided Fisher's exact tests. TCRdb limited this immuneACCESS table to in-frame rearrangements with V and J called. A share of clones is missing; checked studies link under half to unresolved V genes, and the rest is unexplained. D and trimming come from the DNA, and the V and J calls and clone size come from that table. This sample comprises more than 95,000 clones, roughly four fifths of them detected only once. The top ten clonotypes cover about 0.89% of the sample.

Per the germline V gene, SGHVS is the CDR1 and FQNEAQ is the CDR2. A distance of 16 bases separates the germline ends of V and J, which lose 8 bases and 14 bases respectively. Measured from the cysteine to the phenylalanine, the CDR3 is 11 residues long. Only the CDR3 DNA is retained, 33 bases long and in frame from the first base. Taken with the paper, the label for time point translates to: pre-transplant. Unstimulated PBMCs, after thawing, were stained for CD3, CD4 and CD8 and then FACS-sorted into CD3+CD4+ and CD3+CD8+ populations. All 8 studied subjects were randomized to immunosuppression withdrawal. Genomic DNA was isolated with the Qiagen DNeasy Blood and Tissue Kit. On this clone itself: No cognate antigen has been identified for it. No much larger clone exists at a distance of one base, and base qualities are not known.

The input for sequencing was CD4+ T cells from blood, taken before liver transplant. The receptor chain draws on TRBV7-8 and TRBJ1-5; possibly the D gene is TRBD1, per 5 matching bases. The TCR was taken from a human donor who received a liver transplant. The bases read TGTGCCAGCGGGGTACACTCGGGGGAGCATTTT. Translated, this gives CASGVHSGEHF.